These 32 T cell receptor beta chains came from one sample sequenced in a study of T cell responses to AZD1222 COVID-19 vaccine. Here immunoSEQ multiplex PCR was the method, and the copy in TCRdb shows in-frame clones only, minus some. The top ten clones hold 7% to 8% of a sample with fewer than 150,000 clones, just over 85% of them seen once. This specimen consisted of peripheral blood, obtained on day 0 of AZD1222 vaccination. Receptors were obtained from an adult in good health.

The chain is built from TRBV19 and TRBJ2-7; 13 bases match TRBD2. Germline assignment: CDR1 LNHDA and CDR2 SQIVND (reference sequence). The CDR3 consists of 13 residues. After removal of 6 bases from V and 5 bases from J, the junction contained 1 base not matched to a gene. The DNA for the CDR3 is TGTGCCAGTAGACTAGCGGGAGGGCACGAGCAGTACTTC. This gives the protein CASRLAGGHEQYF.

The CDR3 DNA reads as TGTGCCAGCAGCGTCGCCGGGACAGGGGCGGGCGAGCAGTACTTC. This encodes CASSVAGTGAGEQYF. The chain uses TRBV7-2 and TRBJ2-7; 10 bases fit TRBD1. The V segment lost 5 bases and the J segment 6 bases; nucleotides outside the gene matches: 10. CDR1 is SGHTA and CDR2 is FQGNSA in the germline V gene. This CDR3 has 15 amino acids.

The chain employs TRBV4-2 and TRBJ2-2; 9 nucleotides line up with TRBD2. Germline CDR1 is LGHNA and CDR2 is YNFKEQ. J was trimmed by 0 bases and V by 3 bases; bases with no gene match: 8. The CDR3 length is 18 residues. The CDR3 loop is CASSHRSGTSTNTGELFF. The CDR3 DNA follows: TGTGCCAGCAGCCACCGCTCCGGGACTAGCACGAACACCGGGGAGCTGTTTTTT.

The gene calls are TRBV5-1 and TRBJ2-3, with 11 positions matching TRBD2. With V trimmed by 7 bases and J by 0 bases, 4 bases remained unmatched. CDR3 length equals 15 residues. CDR1 and CDR2 from the germline V gene are SGHRS and YFSETQ. The CDR3 region has the DNA TGCGCCAGCCTAGCGGGGGGAAGTAGCACAGATACGCAGTATTTT. Encoded protein: CASLAGGSSTDTQYF.

The V call is TRBV2, the J call TRBJ2-6, with D unclear. Trimming stripped 0 bases from V and 2 bases from J, with 5 bases between. Germline CDR1 is SNHLY and CDR2 is FYNNEI. The CDR3 covers 15 residues. The CDR3 DNA reads as TGTGCCAGCAGTGAAGCGGGCCCTGGGGCCAACGTCCTGACTTTC. This codes for CASSEAGPGANVLTF.

The chain uses TRBV20-1 and TRBJ2-7; 7 bases are a match to TRBD1. This CDR3 is 11 amino acids long. V dropped 1 base and J dropped 6; count of bases not matched to a gene: 0. CDR1 is DFQATT, CDR2 SNEGSKA, per germline (reference sequence). This CDR3 is CSARGDSEQYF. The CDR3 DNA sequence: TGCAGTGCTAGAGGGGACAGCGAGCAGTACTTC.

This clone turned up a few times. This chain links TRBV5-6 with TRBJ1-2; 8 bases map to TRBD1. J gave up 4 bases and V 0 bases, and 5 bases lay outside the gene matches. Germline assignment: CDR1 SGHDT and CDR2 YYEEEE. The CDR3 consists of 15 residues. The CDR3 sequence: CASSLVGQEFYGYTF. CDR3 nucleotide sequence: TGTGCCAGCAGCTTGGTGGGACAGGAGTTCTATGGCTACACCTTC.

The CDR3 is CAWSGPDQETQYF. In nucleotides, the CDR3 is TGTGCCTGGAGTGGCCCAGATCAAGAGACCCAGTACTTC. The chain joins TRBV30 to TRBJ2-5; D is uncertain. Trimming removed 1 base at V and 2 bases at J, with 8 bases between. CDR3 length equals 13 residues. Looked up from germline, CDR1 is GTSNPN and CDR2 is SVGIG (reference sequence).

A few counts support this clone. This sequence joins TRBV5-4 and TRBJ1-1; D call uncertain. The CDR3 is made up of 13 amino acids. In germline, CDR1 is SGHNT, CDR2 YYREEE (reference sequence). Trimming left V 0 bases short and J 1 base short, with 4 bases between. The chain's CDR3 is CASSLEQNTEAFF. The CDR3 bases are TGTGCCAGCAGCTTGGAACAGAACACTGAAGCTTTCTTT. Looking up the rest from reference TRBV5-4 and TRBJ1-1 gives the full variable domain: ETGVTQSPTHLIKTRGQQVTLRCSSQSGHNTVSWYQQALGQGPQFIFQYYREEENGRGNFPPRFSGLQFPNYSSELNVNALELDDSALYLCASSLEQNTEAFFGQGTRLTVV.

V and J are TRBV5-1 and TRBJ1-1; weak D call: TRBD1 (6 bases). The CDR3 is made up of 14 amino acids. Germline assignment: CDR1 SGHRS and CDR2 YFSETQ. V lost 7 bases and J lost 4, with 17 bases in between. DNA of the CDR3: TGCGCCAGCTCAGTCACAGGGTCGTTCACTGAAGCTTTCTTT. It codes for CASSVTGSFTEAFF.

This clone was seen only a few times. The chain employs TRBV23-1 and TRBJ2-7; no clear D. TRBV23-1 belongs to the ORF category, with a function that is uncertain. V lost 7 bases and J lost 6, with 19 bases in between. This CDR3 is built from 14 residues. The CDR3 spells CASTRLARSGEQYF. The CDR3 DNA reads as TGCGCCAGCACCCGGCTGGCCCGATCGGGCGAGCAGTACTTC.

This clone was observed once. The rearrangement joins TRBV28 to TRBJ2-7; D assignment may be TRBD1 or TRBD2 (7 bases each). Trimming left V 7 bases short and J 7 bases short, with 20 bases between. The V gene's germline CDR1 is MDHEN and CDR2 SYDVKM. The CDR3 extends over 14 amino acids. The DNA for the CDR3 is TGTGCCAGCATCCCAGGGGGAGGGGGCTGGGAGCAGTACTTC. It yields the protein CASIPGGGGWEQYF.

V usage is TRBV6-5 and J usage is TRBJ1-5; D uncertain. The CDR3 is 14 amino acids. The germline V gene has CDR1 MNHEY and CDR2 SVGAGI. V was trimmed by 3 bases and J by 6 bases, leaving 12 bases between them. The CDR3 DNA sequence: TGTGCCAGCAGTTATGGGCAGGCGGCTCAGCCCCAGCATTTT. This sequence encodes CASSYGQAAQPQHF.

V gene TRBV28 combines with J gene TRBJ2-2, with 7 positions matching TRBD1. The CDR3 totals 15 residues. Trimming cost V 6 bases and J 0 bases; bases outside gene matches: 4. From germline, CDR1 is MDHEN and CDR2 SYDVKM. The CDR3 sequence is CASRIGQANTGELFF. For the CDR3, the DNA is TGTGCCAGCAGAATAGGACAGGCGAACACCGGGGAGCTGTTTTTT.

The V and J genes are TRBV11-2 and TRBJ2-7; D not certain. Between the trimmed V and J ends, which lost 1 base and 0 bases, there was a span of 1 base. The CDR3 loop spans 12 amino acids. CDR1 and CDR2 from the germline V gene are SGHAT and FQNNGV. The CDR3 coding sequence is TGTGCCAGCAGCTTAGCCTCCTACGAGCAGTACTTC. Translated, it gives CASSLASYEQYF.

This clone is a singleton in its sample. The chain combines TRBV28 with TRBJ1-2; 8 nucleotides line up with TRBD1. V shed 6 bases, J shed 7 bases, and the junction held 7 bases outside the gene matches. Germline CDR1 is MDHEN and CDR2 is SYDVKM. The CDR3 has 13 residues. CDR3 sequence reads: CASSLTGGGGYTF. The CDR3 DNA reads TGTGCCAGCAGCCTAACAGGGGGAGGTGGCTACACCTTC.

The CDR3 sequence: CASSQAGGWDEQFF. For the CDR3, the DNA is TGTGCCAGCAGCCAAGCGGGGGGGTGGGATGAGCAGTTCTTC. The chain carries TRBV3-1 (or the pseudogene TRBV3-2) and TRBJ2-1; 8 bases line up with TRBD2. Germline V lookup: CDR1 LGHDT, CDR2 YNNKEL (reference sequence). CDR3 length: 14 amino acids. J lost 8 bases, V lost 1 base, and 4 bases had no gene match.

The chain is built from TRBV14 and TRBJ2-5; D possibly matches TRBD1 or TRBD2 (5 bases each). The CDR3 covers 20 residues. The germline V gene has CDR1 SGHDN and CDR2 FVKESK. The germline V and J ends were trimmed by 3 bases and 1 base, with 27 bases remaining between them. CDR3: CASSQGFGTARRPFQETQYF. The CDR3 bases are TGTGCCAGCAGCCAGGGGTTCGGGACCGCAAGGAGGCCGTTCCAAGAGACCCAGTACTTC.

V gene TRBV15 combines with J gene TRBJ1-2; no reliable D call. Trimming shortened V by 5 bases and J by 8 bases, and 18 bases separated the two germline ends. Germline V gene sequence: CDR1 LNHNV, CDR2 YYDKDF (reference sequence). CDR3 size: 14 residues. The CDR3 protein is CATSQRVPPQGYTF. For the CDR3, the DNA is TGTGCCACCAGCCAGCGGGTCCCTCCTCAGGGCTACACCTTC.

The rearrangement joins TRBV2 to TRBJ1-5; 10 positions agree with TRBD1. Germline V gives CDR1 SNHLY, CDR2 FYNNEI. CDR3 length: 16 amino acids. J was trimmed by 0 bases and V by 5 bases; bases with no gene match: 4. DNA of the CDR3: TGTGCCAGCAGTCCGGGACAGGGGAATAGCAATCAGCCCCAGCATTTT. This sequence encodes CASSPGQGNSNQPQHF. The full variable domain, completed using reference TRBV2 and TRBJ1-5, is EPEVTQTPSHQVTQMGQEVILRCVPISNHLYFYWYRQILGQKVEFLVSFYNNEISEKSEIFDDQFSVERPDGSNFTLKIRSTKLEDSAMYFCASSPGQGNSNQPQHFGDGTRLSIL.

The chain uses TRBV5-4 and TRBJ1-6, with D unclear. CDR3 length: 13 amino acids. Trimming removed 3 bases from V and 12 bases from J, with 13 bases in between. Per the germline V gene, CDR1 is SGHNT and CDR2 is YYREEE (reference sequence). The CDR3, as DNA: TGTGCCAGCAGCTCCGGAGATCCCGGACCCCTCCACTTT. It is translated as CASSSGDPGPLHF.

The V and J genes are TRBV19 and TRBJ2-3; 7 bases are a match to TRBD2. This CDR3 is built from 14 residues. V trimming: 8 bases; J trimming: 3 bases; junction bases outside the gene matches: 8. The germline V gene encodes CDR1 LNHDA and CDR2 SQIVND (reference sequence). As DNA, the CDR3 is TGTGCCAGTTCCGGGGACTACCGAACAGATACGCAGTATTTT. Translated: CASSGDYRTDTQYF.

V and J are TRBV5-4 and TRBJ1-2; D perhaps matches TRBD1 (6 bases). The CDR3 contains 17 residues. Germline CDR1 reads SGHNT; CDR2 reads YYREEE (reference sequence). Trimming shortened V by 0 bases and J by 5 bases, and 20 bases separated the two germline ends. CDR3 sequence (DNA): TGTGCCAGCAGCTTGGCCAGGGACGGTCAAAGGGGGTATGGCTACACCTTC. It encodes CASSLARDGQRGYGYTF.

This rearrangement joins TRBV3-1 (or the pseudogene TRBV3-2) to TRBJ1-1, with D unclear. The V end lost 4 bases, the J end lost 4 bases, and 7 bases lay between the germline ends. This CDR3 has 12 residues. The germline V gene encodes CDR1 LGHDT and CDR2 YNNKEL (reference sequence). The CDR3 is CASSPRGTEAFF. The CDR3, as DNA: TGTGCCAGCAGCCCGCGGGGCACTGAAGCTTTCTTT.

There are a few counts of this clone. The DNA for the CDR3 is TGTGCCAGCAGCTTAGCAGTCAGACTCTCTGGAAACACCATATATTTT. Translation gives CASSLAVRLSGNTIYF. The V gene is TRBV7-9, the J gene TRBJ1-3; D call uncertain. Trimming removed 0 bases from V and 0 bases from J, with 9 bases in between. CDR1 and CDR2 from the germline V gene are SEHNR and FQNEAQ (reference sequence). The CDR3 sequence is 16 residues long.

V gene TRBV29-1 combines with J gene TRBJ2-7; TRBD1 aligns across 9 bases. This CDR3 comprises 13 residues. Looked up from germline, CDR1 is SQVTM and CDR2 is ANQGSEA. V lost 7 bases, J lost 2 bases, and 6 bases stayed unmatched. The CDR3 region is CSAGTGWTYEQYF. The CDR3 bases are TGCAGCGCAGGGACAGGGTGGACCTACGAGCAGTACTTC.

V gene TRBV18 combines with J gene TRBJ2-7; D remains unclear. Per germline, CDR1 KGHSH and CDR2 LQKENI. The CDR3 covers 11 residues. The V end lost 3 bases, the J end lost 6 bases, and 6 bases lay between the germline ends. The CDR3 loop is CASSPEAEQYF. CDR3 in DNA: TGTGCCAGCTCACCTGAGGCCGAGCAGTACTTC.

The chain employs TRBV5-1 and TRBJ2-7, with TRBD2 as a possible D gene (5 bases). Trimming cost V 4 bases and J 4 bases, with 12 bases left between them. The CDR3 runs 13 residues. Germline values: CDR1 SGHRS, CDR2 YFSETQ. CDR3 amino acids: CASSRGSTYEQYF. The DNA of the CDR3 is TGCGCCAGCAGCCGCGGGTCGACATACGAGCAGTACTTC.

The chain combines TRBV19 with TRBJ2-1; 8 nucleotides agree with TRBD2. The V gene's germline CDR1 is LNHDA and CDR2 SQIVND (reference sequence). The CDR3 totals 14 residues. V gave up 5 bases and J gave up 9 bases; unmatched junction bases: 9. CDR3 DNA: TGTGCCAGTAGTTGGCGGGGGGTGACGGGTGAGCAGTTCTTC. Its translation is CASSWRGVTGEQFF.

The V call is TRBV19, the J call TRBJ1-5; possibly TRBD1 for D (5 bases). V lost 5 bases to trimming and J lost 1 base, with 21 bases between them. Per the germline V gene, CDR1 is LNHDA and CDR2 is SQIVND (reference sequence). The CDR3 runs to 18 residues. CDR3 nucleotide sequence: TGTGCCAGTAGTCTCGACTGGGGGTATGGTGTGAGCAATCAGCCCCAGCATTTT. This translates into CASSLDWGYGVSNQPQHF. Combining the CDR3 with reference TRBV19 and TRBJ1-5 gives the whole variable domain DGGITQSPKYLFRKEGQNVTLSCEQNLNHDAMYWYRQDPGQGLRLIYYSQIVNDFQKGDIAEGYSVSREKKESFPLTVTSAQKNPTAFYLCASSLDWGYGVSNQPQHFGDGTRLSIL.

The chain uses TRBV3-1 (or the pseudogene TRBV3-2) and TRBJ2-3; 9 bases are a match to TRBD1. The CDR3 has 13 residues. Germline V gives CDR1 LGHDT, CDR2 YNNKEL (reference sequence). Germline trimming cut 4 bases from V and 11 bases from J; bases unmatched to any gene: 7. The CDR3 loop reads CASSPFGQGRQYF. CDR3 DNA sequence: TGTGCCAGCAGCCCATTTGGACAGGGGAGGCAGTATTTT.

The chain is built from TRBV5-4 and TRBJ2-5, with D maybe TRBD2 (5 bases). CDR1 and CDR2 from the germline V gene are SGHNT and YYREEE (reference sequence). The CDR3 consists of 15 residues. The germline V and J ends were trimmed by 0 bases and 7 bases, with 16 bases remaining between them. CDR3 in amino acids: CASSLVPEARGTQYF. CDR3 sequence (DNA): TGTGCCAGCAGCTTGGTTCCAGAGGCCCGGGGGACCCAGTACTTC.